A single sample is the source of the 9 T cell receptor beta chains below, sequenced in a study of T-cell memory formation after mild COVID-19. TCRdb analysed the 5' RACE reads with MiXCR anew, one entry per CDR3 protein. This sample has hundreds of thousands of distinct CDR3 sequences, with under 20% found just once. The sample was PBMCs or a T cell subset sorted from them (not recorded which). The receptors stem from an adult woman who had mild COVID-19 (a few samples of this study predate the infection). Cell type and time point are not known.

This clonotype was detected a few times. The chain combines TRBV4-1 with TRBJ2-1; D not resolved. V was pared by 4 bases and J by 0 bases, with 13 bases between. This CDR3 spans 16 amino acids. Germline CDR1 is MGHRA and CDR2 is YSYEKL. The CDR3 DNA reads TGCGCCAGCAGCCGTATGGGTCCTCTCTCCTACAATGAGCAGTTCTTC. Protein product: CASSRMGPLSYNEQFF.

The CDR3 reads CASIWMVNTEAFF. The DNA of the CDR3 is TGTGCCAGCATTTGGATGGTGAACACTGAAGCTTTCTTT. The chain recombines TRBV7-9 with TRBJ1-1; D unresolved. V lost 7 bases to trimming and J lost 0 bases, with 9 bases between them. Germline lookup yields CDR1 SEHNR and CDR2 FQNEAQ (reference sequence). This CDR3 spans 13 amino acids. The complete variable domain, with remaining parts taken from reference TRBV7-9 and TRBJ1-1, reads DTGVSQNPRHKITKRGQNVTFRCDPISEHNRLYWYRQTLGQGPEFLTYFQNEAQLEKSRLLSDRFSAERPKGSFSTLEIQRTEQGDSAMYLCASIWMVNTEAFFGQGTRLTVV.

There are a few counts of this clonotype. The chain recombines TRBV9 with TRBJ2-1; perhaps TRBD2 as D (6 bases). In germline, CDR1 is SGDLS, CDR2 YYNGEE. V gave up 4 bases and J gave up 0 bases, with 14 bases separating them. This CDR3 is built from 16 residues. CDR3 amino acids: CASSPETRGSYNEQFF. CDR3 nucleotides: TGTGCCAGCAGCCCCGAGACTAGAGGCTCCTACAATGAGCAGTTCTTC.

This clonotype was counted a few times. The genes are TRBV12-3 or TRBV12-4 and TRBJ2-2; TRBD2 agrees at 7 bases. This CDR3 spans 15 amino acids. Trimming removed 6 bases from V and 2 bases from J; junction bases left unmatched: 6. The CDR3 nucleotides read TGTGCCAGCAGATCCGGGACTACAAACACCGGGGAGCTGTTTTTT. Its protein product is CASRSGTTNTGELFF.

This clonotype came up a few times. V usage is TRBV29-1 and J usage is TRBJ2-1, with TRBD1 matching 7 bases. The CDR3 spans 14 residues. Germline V gives CDR1 SQVTM, CDR2 ANQGSEA. V shed 5 bases, J shed 4 bases, and the junction held 8 bases outside the gene matches. In DNA form, the CDR3 reads TGCAGCGTTCCGCTAGGGGGCGGATACAATGAGCAGTTCTTC. The encoded protein is CSVPLGGGYNEQFF.

The chain is built from TRBV5-1 and TRBJ2-5; weak D call: TRBD1 (6 bases). The V end lost 1 base, the J end lost 5 bases, and 18 bases lay between the germline ends. Germline-derived CDR1 and CDR2 are SGHRS and YFSETQ. CDR3 size: 16 residues. DNA of the CDR3: TGCGCCAGCAGCTTGACCTACAGGGAGTTGGAGGAGACCCAGTACTTC. It yields the protein CASSLTYRELEETQYF. The variable domain in full, with the rest retrieved from reference TRBV5-1 and TRBJ2-5, is KAGVTQTPRYLIKTRGQQVTLSCSPISGHRSVSWYQQTPGQGLQFLFEYFSETQRNKGNFPGRFSGRQFSNSRSEMNVSTLELGDSALYLCASSLTYRELEETQYFGPGTRLLVL.

V gene TRBV18 combines with J gene TRBJ1-1, with D tentatively TRBD1 (5 bases). Trimming pared 0 bases from V and 5 bases from J, leaving 16 bases between. The CDR3 is 16 residues long. CDR1 is KGHSH and CDR2 is LQKENI in the germline V gene. The CDR3 here is CASSPPNPGSVTEAFF. CDR3 nucleotides: TGTGCCAGCTCACCACCGAATCCAGGGTCTGTGACTGAAGCTTTCTTT.

This clonotype came up a few times. V and J are TRBV30 and TRBJ1-4, with D perhaps TRBD1 (5 bases). The CDR3 has 14 residues. Germline V gene sequence: CDR1 GTSNPN, CDR2 SVGIG (reference sequence). V lost 3 bases and J 8 bases, leaving 16 bases between the germline ends. CDR3 sequence: CAWRGQGSLEKLFF. CDR3 DNA sequence: TGTGCCTGGAGGGGGCAAGGGTCCCTGGAAAAACTGTTTTTT.

This clonotype occurred a few times. The chain employs TRBV19 and TRBJ1-1; TRBD1 matches at 7 bases. Germline V lookup: CDR1 LNHDA, CDR2 SQIVND (reference sequence). Trimming at V came to 6 bases and at J to 0 bases, leaving 10 bases not matched to a gene. The CDR3 loop spans 16 amino acids. CDR3 coding DNA: TGTGCCAGTAGGGCGCTTCGGACAGGTGTGAACACTGAAGCTTTCTTT. Its translation is CASRALRTGVNTEAFF.